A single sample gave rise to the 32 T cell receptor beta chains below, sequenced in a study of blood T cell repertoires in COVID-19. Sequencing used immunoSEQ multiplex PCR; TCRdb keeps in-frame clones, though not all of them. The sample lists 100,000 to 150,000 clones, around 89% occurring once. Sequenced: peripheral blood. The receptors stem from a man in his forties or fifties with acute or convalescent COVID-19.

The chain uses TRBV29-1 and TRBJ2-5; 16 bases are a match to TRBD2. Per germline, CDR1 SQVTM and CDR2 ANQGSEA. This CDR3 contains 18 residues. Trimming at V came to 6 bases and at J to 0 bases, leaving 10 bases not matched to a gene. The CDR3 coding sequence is TGCAGCGTCAGGGGGACTAGCGGGAGGGCGAGGTACCAAGAGACCCAGTACTTC. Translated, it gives CSVRGTSGRARYQETQYF. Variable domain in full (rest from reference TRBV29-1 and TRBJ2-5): SAVISQKPSRDICQRGTSLTIQCQVDSQVTMMFWYRQQPGQSLTLIATANQGSEATYESGFVIDKFPISRPNLTFSTLTVSNMSPEDSSIYLCSVRGTSGRARYQETQYFGPGTRLLVL.

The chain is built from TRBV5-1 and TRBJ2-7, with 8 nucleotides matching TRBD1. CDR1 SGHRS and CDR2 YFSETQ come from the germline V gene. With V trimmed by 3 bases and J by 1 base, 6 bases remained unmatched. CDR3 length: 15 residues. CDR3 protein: CASSSSGGGSYEQYF. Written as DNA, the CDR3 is TGCGCCAGCAGCTCTTCAGGGGGCGGGTCCTACGAGCAGTACTTC.

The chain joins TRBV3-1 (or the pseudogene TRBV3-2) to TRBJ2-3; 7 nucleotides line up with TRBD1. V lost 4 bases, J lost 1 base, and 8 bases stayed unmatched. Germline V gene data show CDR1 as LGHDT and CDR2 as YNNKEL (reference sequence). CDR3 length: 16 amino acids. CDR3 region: CASSPGQIRGTDTQYF. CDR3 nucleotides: TGTGCCAGCAGCCCGGGACAGATTCGAGGCACAGATACGCAGTATTTT.

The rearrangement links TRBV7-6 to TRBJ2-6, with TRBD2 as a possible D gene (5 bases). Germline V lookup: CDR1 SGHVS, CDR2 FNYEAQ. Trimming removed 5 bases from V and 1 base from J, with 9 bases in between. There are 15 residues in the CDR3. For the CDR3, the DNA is TGTGCCAGCAGCCCCGAGGGTTCTGGGGCCAACGTCCTGACTTTC. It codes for CASSPEGSGANVLTF.

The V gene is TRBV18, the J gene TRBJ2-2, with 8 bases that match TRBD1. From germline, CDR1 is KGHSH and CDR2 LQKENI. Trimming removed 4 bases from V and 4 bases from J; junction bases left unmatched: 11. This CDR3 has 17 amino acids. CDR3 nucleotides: TGTGCCAGCTCACTCACAGAGCAGGGGGCGAGCACCGGGGAGCTGTTTTTT. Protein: CASSLTEQGASTGELFF.

Written as DNA, the CDR3 is TGCGCCAGCATACATAGCGGGAGATGTGACGAGCAGTACTTC. This sequence encodes CASIHSGRCDEQYF. The chain has TRBV10-1 and TRBJ2-7; the match to TRBD2 covers 9 bases. Losses at the gene ends were 7 bases for V and 5 bases for J; bases not matched to a gene: 9. Germline CDR1 and CDR2: WNHNN and SYGVQD (reference sequence). The CDR3 length is 14 residues.

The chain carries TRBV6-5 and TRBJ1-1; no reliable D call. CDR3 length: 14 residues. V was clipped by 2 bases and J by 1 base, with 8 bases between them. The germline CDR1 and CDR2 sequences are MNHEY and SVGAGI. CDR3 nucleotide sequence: TGTGCCAGCAGTTACGAGCAACCGAACACTGAAGCTTTCTTT. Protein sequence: CASSYEQPNTEAFF.

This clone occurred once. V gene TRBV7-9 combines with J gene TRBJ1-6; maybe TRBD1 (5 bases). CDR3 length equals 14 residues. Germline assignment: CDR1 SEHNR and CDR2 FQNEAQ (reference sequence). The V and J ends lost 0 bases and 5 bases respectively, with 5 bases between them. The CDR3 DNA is TGTGCCAGCAGCTTAGCCAGGGATAATTCACCCCTCCACTTT. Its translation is CASSLARDNSPLHF.

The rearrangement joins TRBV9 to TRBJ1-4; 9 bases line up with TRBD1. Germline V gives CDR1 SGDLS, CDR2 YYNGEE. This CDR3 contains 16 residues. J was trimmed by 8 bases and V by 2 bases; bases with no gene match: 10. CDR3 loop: CASSVSGQGFYEKLFF. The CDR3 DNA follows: TGTGCCAGCAGCGTGAGCGGACAGGGGTTTTACGAAAAACTGTTTTTT.

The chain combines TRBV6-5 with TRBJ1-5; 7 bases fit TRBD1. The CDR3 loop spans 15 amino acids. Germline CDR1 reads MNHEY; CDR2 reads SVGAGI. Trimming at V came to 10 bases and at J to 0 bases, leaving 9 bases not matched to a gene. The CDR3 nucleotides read TGTGCCACTTCGCCGACAGGGCCTAGCAATCAGCCCCAGCATTTT. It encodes CATSPTGPSNQPQHF.

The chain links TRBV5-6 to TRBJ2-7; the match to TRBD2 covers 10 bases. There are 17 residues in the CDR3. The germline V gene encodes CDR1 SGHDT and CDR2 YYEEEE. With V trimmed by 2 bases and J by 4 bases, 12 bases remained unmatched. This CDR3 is CASSFFRTSGNMYEQYF. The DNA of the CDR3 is TGTGCCAGCAGCTTTTTCAGGACTAGCGGAAATATGTACGAGCAGTACTTC.

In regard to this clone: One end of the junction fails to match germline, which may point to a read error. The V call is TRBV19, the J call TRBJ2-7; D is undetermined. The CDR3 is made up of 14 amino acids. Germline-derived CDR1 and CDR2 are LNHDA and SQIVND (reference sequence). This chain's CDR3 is CASSIYSGSFEQYF. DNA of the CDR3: TGTGCCAGTAGTATTTATTCTGGCTCCTTCGAGCAGTACTTC.

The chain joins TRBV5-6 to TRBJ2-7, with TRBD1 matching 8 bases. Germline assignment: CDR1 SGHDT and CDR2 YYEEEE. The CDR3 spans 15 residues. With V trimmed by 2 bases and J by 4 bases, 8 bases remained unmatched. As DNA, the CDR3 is TGTGCCAGCAGCTTCTTGAGGACAGGGAAATACGAGCAGTACTTC. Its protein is CASSFLRTGKYEQYF.

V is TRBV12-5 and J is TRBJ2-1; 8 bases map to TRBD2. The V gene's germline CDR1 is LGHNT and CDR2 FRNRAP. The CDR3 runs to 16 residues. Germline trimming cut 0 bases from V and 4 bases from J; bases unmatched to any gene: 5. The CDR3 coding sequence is TGTGCTAGTGGTTTGGTAACACTAGCGGAGTACAATGAGCAGTTCTTC. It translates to CASGLVTLAEYNEQFF.

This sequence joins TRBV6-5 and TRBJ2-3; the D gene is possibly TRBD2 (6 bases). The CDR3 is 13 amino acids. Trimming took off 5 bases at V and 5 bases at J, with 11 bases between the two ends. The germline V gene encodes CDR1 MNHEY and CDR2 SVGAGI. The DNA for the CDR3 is TGTGCCAGCAGTATGGACGGGGGAGATACGCAGTATTTT. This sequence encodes CASSMDGGDTQYF.

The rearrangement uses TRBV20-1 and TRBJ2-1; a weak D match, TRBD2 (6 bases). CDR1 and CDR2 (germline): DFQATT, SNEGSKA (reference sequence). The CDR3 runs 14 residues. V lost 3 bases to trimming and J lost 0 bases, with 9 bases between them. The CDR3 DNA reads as TGCAGTGCTAGTCGGCGGGGCTCCTACAATGAGCAGTTCTTC. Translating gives CSASRRGSYNEQFF.

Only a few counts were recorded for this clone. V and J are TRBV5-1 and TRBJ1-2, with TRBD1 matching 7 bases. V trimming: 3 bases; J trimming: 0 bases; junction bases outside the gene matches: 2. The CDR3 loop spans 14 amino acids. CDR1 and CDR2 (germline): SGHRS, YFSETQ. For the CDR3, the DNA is TGCGCCAGCAGCTGGGGGACAGCTAACTATGGCTACACCTTC. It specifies CASSWGTANYGYTF.

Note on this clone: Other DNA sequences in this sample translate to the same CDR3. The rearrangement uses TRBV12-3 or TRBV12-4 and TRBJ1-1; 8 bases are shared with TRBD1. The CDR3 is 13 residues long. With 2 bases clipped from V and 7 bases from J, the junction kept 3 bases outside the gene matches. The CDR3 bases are TGTGCCAGCAGTTTAACAGGGACAGGTGAAGCTTTCTTT. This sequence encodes CASSLTGTGEAFF.

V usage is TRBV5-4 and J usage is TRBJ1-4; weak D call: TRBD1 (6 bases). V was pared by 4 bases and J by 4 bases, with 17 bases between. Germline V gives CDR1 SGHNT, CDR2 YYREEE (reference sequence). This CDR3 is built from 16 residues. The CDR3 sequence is CASSLGQNGLNEKLFF. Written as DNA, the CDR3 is TGTGCCAGCAGCCTCGGACAGAATGGACTTAATGAAAAACTGTTTTTT.

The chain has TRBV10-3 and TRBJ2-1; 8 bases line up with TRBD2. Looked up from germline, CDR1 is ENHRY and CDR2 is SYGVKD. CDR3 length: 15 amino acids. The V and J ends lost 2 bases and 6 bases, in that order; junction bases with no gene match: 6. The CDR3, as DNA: TGTGCCATCAGTGAGCCCACTAGCGGAAGCAATGAGCAGTTCTTC. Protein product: CAISEPTSGSNEQFF.

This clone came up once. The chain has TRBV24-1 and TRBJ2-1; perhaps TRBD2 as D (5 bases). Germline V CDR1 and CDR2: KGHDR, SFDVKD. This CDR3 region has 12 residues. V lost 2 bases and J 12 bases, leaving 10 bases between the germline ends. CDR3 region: CATSDSLARQFF. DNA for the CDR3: TGTGCCACCAGTGATTCCCTAGCTCGGCAGTTCTTC.

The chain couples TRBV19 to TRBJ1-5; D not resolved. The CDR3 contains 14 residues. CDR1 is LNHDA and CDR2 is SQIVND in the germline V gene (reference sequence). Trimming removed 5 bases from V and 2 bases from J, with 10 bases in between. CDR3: CASSSGMGNQPQHF. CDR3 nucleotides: TGTGCCAGTAGTTCCGGGATGGGCAATCAGCCCCAGCATTTT.

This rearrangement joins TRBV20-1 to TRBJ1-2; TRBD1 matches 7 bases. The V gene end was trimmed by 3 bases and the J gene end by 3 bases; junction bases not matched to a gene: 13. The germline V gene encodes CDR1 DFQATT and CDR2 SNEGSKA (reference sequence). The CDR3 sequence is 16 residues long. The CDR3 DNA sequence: TGCAGTGCTAGTTGGGCAGGGGGTGGCATTTACTATGGCTACACCTTC. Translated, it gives CSASWAGGGIYYGYTF.

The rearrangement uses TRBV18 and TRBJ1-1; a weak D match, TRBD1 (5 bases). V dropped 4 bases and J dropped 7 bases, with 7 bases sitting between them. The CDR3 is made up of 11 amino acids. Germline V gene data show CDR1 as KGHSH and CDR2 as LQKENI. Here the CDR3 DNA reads TGTGCCAGCTCACGGGGCAATGAAGCTTTCTTT. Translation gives CASSRGNEAFF. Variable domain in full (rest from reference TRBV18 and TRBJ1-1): NAGVMQNPRHLVRRRGQEARLRCSPMKGHSHVYWYRQLPEEGLKFMVYLQKENIIDESGMPKERFSAEFPKEGPSILRIQQVVRGDSAAYFCASSRGNEAFFGQGTRLTVV.

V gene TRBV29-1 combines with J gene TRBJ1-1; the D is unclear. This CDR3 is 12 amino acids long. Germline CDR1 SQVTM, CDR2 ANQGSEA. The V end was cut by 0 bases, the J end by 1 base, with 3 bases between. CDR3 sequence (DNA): TGCAGCGTTGAAGACAGGAACACTGAAGCTTTCTTT. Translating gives CSVEDRNTEAFF. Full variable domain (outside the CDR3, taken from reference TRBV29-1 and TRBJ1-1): SAVISQKPSRDICQRGTSLTIQCQVDSQVTMMFWYRQQPGQSLTLIATANQGSEATYESGFVIDKFPISRPNLTFSTLTVSNMSPEDSSIYLCSVEDRNTEAFFGQGTRLTVV.

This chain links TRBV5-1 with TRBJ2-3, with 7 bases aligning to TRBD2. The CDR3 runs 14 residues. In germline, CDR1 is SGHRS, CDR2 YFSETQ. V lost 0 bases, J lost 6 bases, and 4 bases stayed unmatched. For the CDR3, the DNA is TGCGCCAGCAGCTTGGTGCGGGAGCGCGATACGCAGTATTTT. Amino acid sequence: CASSLVRERDTQYF.

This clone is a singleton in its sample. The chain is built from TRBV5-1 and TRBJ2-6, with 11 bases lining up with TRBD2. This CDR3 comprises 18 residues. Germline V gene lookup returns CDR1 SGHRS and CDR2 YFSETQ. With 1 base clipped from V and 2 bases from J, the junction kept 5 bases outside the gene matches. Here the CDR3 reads CASSLFKLAGAGANVLTF. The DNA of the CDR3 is TGCGCCAGCAGCTTGTTTAAACTAGCGGGAGCTGGGGCCAACGTCCTGACTTTC.

CDR3 coding DNA: TGTGCCAGCTCACCACCCACTAGCTCCTACAATGAGCAGTTCTTC. Amino acids: CASSPPTSSYNEQFF. The V and J genes are TRBV18 and TRBJ2-1; D perhaps matches TRBD2 (5 bases). The CDR3 covers 15 residues. Germline V gives CDR1 KGHSH, CDR2 LQKENI. The V and J ends lost 0 bases and 0 bases respectively, with 6 bases between them. Combining the CDR3 with reference TRBV18 and TRBJ2-1 gives the whole variable domain NAGVMQNPRHLVRRRGQEARLRCSPMKGHSHVYWYRQLPEEGLKFMVYLQKENIIDESGMPKERFSAEFPKEGPSILRIQQVVRGDSAAYFCASSPPTSSYNEQFFGPGTRLTVL.

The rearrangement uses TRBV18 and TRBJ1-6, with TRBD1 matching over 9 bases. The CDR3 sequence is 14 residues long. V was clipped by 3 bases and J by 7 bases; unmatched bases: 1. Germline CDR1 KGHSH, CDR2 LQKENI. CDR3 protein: CASSPGQGNSPLHF. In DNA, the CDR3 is TGTGCCAGCTCACCCGGACAGGGGAATTCACCCCTCCACTTT.

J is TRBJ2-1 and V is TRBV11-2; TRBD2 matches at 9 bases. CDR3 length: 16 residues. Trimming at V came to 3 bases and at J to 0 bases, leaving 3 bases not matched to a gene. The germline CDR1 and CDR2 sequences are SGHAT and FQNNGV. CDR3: CASSLGAGGSYNEQFF. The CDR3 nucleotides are TGTGCCAGCAGCTTGGGAGCGGGAGGCTCCTACAATGAGCAGTTCTTC.

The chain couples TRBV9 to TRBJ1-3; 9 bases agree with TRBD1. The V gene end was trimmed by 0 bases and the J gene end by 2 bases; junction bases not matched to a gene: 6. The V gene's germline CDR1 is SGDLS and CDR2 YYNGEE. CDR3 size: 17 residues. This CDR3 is CASSVAPRTGAGNTIYF. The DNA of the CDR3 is TGTGCCAGCAGCGTAGCTCCCCGGACAGGGGCTGGAAACACCATATATTTT.

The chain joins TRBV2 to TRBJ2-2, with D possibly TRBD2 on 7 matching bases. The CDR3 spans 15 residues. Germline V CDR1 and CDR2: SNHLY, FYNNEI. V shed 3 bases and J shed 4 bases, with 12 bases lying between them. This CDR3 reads CASSDGGALTGELFF. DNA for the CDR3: TGTGCCAGCAGTGATGGGGGGGCGCTCACCGGGGAGCTGTTTTTT.